This TCR beta chain was observed in a study of blood T cell repertoires in COVID-19. Overall study: Specimens from acute and convalescent COVID-19 originated in the United States, Italy and Spain. Sources were T cells, B-cell-depleted T cells, or PBMCs; the material itself was cDNA or gDNA.

The V gene's germline CDR1 is SGHNT and CDR2 YENEEA. Trimming took 3 bases from V and 3 from J; bases not matched to a gene: 3. The CDR3 length is 15 residues. As originally analysed: From reference gene primer amplification, estimates of nucleated cell counts were derived. This table comes from immunoSEQ multiplex PCR, and its TCRdb copy is limited to in-frame clones, with some not included. V, J and clone size were drawn from that table, and D and trimming were deduced from the DNA. The sample comprises approximately 250,000 clones, approximately 80% of which are singletons, and 2% to 2.5% rests with the top ten.

The sequence came from a man aged 40-55 years who had recovered from COVID-19. This chain connects TRBV11-3 to TRBJ2-2, with TRBD1 matching 8 bases. The sequencing sample was made of peripheral blood. This CDR3 reads CASSFTGGDTGELFF. For the CDR3, the DNA is TGTGCCAGCAGCTTTACAGGGGGAGACACCGGGGAGCTGTTTTTT.